This TCR beta chain was sequenced during a study of blood T cell repertoires in COVID-19. The table lists this clone with a few counts. The CDR3 is 14 residues long. In germline, CDR1 is SGHRS, CDR2 YFSETQ. V lost 4 bases to trimming and J lost 6 bases, with 16 bases between them. Sequencing used immunoSEQ multiplex PCR; TCRdb keeps in-frame clones, though not all of them. This sample yields 200,000 to 250,000 clones, of which about 78% are seen a single time; less than 7% belongs to the top ten. The rearrangement uses TRBV5-1 and TRBJ1-1, with unresolved D. Sequenced input: peripheral blood. The receptor was isolated from a woman between 65 and 79 years old with acute or convalescent COVID-19. Written as DNA, the CDR3 is TGCGCCAGCAGCCAACAATCGGGTAGCTCTGAAGCTTTCTTT. Translated: CASSQQSGSSEAFF. The full variable domain, its missing parts supplied by reference TRBV5-1 and TRBJ1-1, is KAGVTQTPRYLIKTRGQQVTLSCSPISGHRSVSWYQQTPGQGLQFLFEYFSETQRNKGNFPGRFSGRQFSNSRSEMNVSTLELGDSALYLCASSQQSGSSEAFFGQGTRLTVV.